One sample yielded the 27 T cell receptor beta chains listed below, sequenced in a study of regulatory T cells in long-lasting Graves disease. The authors built TCR beta libraries using iRepertoire HTBI primers and Arm-PCR of CDR3 regions. MiXCR was run by TCRdb on the multiplex PCR reads, yielding one entry per CDR3 protein. The sample consists of 540,000 or so distinct CDR3 sequences, 13% of them appearing once. Specified time point: newly diagnosed GD, antithyroid drugs for less than 3 months. The TCR library used RNA extracted from PBMCs. The same sample was also used in a study of T cells in Graves' hyperthyroidism and ophthalmopathy.

The material sequenced was peripheral blood mononuclear cells (PBMCs), taken at new diagnosis, from a patient treated with antithyroid drugs. These receptors all come from a man between 25 and 39 years old with Graves disease.

This clonotype was found many times. The rearrangement links TRBV5-1 to TRBJ2-1; D call uncertain. CDR3 length: 15 residues. The germline V and J ends were trimmed by 4 bases and 4 bases, with 15 bases remaining between them. Germline CDR1 reads SGHRS; CDR2 reads YFSETQ. CDR3 nucleotide sequence: TGCGCCAGCAGCCCTGGTAGGGATAGATACAATGAGCAGTTCTTC. Protein: CASSPGRDRYNEQFF.

The chain links TRBV10-3 to TRBJ1-5; D unresolved. Trimming pared 3 bases from V and 0 bases from J, leaving 6 bases between. The CDR3 is 14 amino acids. Germline V lookup: CDR1 ENHRY, CDR2 SYGVKD. CDR3 nucleotides: TGTGCCATCAGTGACAGGAATAGCAATCAGCCCCAGCATTTT. Protein sequence: CAISDRNSNQPQHF.

The V gene is TRBV9, the J gene TRBJ2-1; D ambiguous. This CDR3 spans 13 amino acids. V shed 3 bases and J shed 8 bases, with 12 bases lying between them. Germline V gene sequence: CDR1 SGDLS, CDR2 YYNGEE. This chain's CDR3 is CASSAQQLDEQFF. The DNA of the CDR3 is TGTGCCAGCAGCGCCCAACAGTTGGATGAGCAGTTCTTC.

The gene calls are TRBV9 and TRBJ1-1; D perhaps matches TRBD1 (5 bases). CDR1 and CDR2 (germline): SGDLS, YYNGEE. The V and J ends lost 0 bases and 8 bases respectively, with 14 bases between them. The CDR3 length is 14 residues. CDR3 residues: CASSVVGGGDEAFF. Here the CDR3 DNA reads TGTGCCAGCAGCGTAGTTGGGGGGGGTGACGAAGCTTTCTTT.

V gene TRBV5-1 combines with J gene TRBJ1-1, with TRBD1 matching 8 bases. This CDR3 comprises 17 residues. The V and J ends lost 4 bases and 1 base, in that order; junction bases with no gene match: 12. From germline, CDR1 is SGHRS and CDR2 YFSETQ. The CDR3 sequence: CASSRIKIRGPNTEAFF. DNA of the CDR3: TGCGCCAGCAGCCGTATTAAGATCAGGGGGCCGAACACTGAAGCTTTCTTT.

The rearrangement uses TRBV18 and TRBJ2-1, with D hard to call. V was pared by 0 bases and J by 7 bases, with 16 bases between. Germline CDR1 is KGHSH and CDR2 is LQKENI. This CDR3 is 16 amino acids long. The CDR3 DNA sequence: TGTGCCAGCTCACCACCTCACCGGGTCCAGAAGAATGAGCAGTTCTTC. Residues: CASSPPHRVQKNEQFF.

This clonotype was picked up a small number of times. The CDR3 end shows no conserved phenylalanine or tryptophan, and so a read error is likely. CDR3 DNA sequence: TGCAGCGTTGCGGGCTTGCGGGGGAGCAATCAGCCCCAGCATCTT. This sequence encodes CSVAGLRGSNQPQHL. J is TRBJ1-5 and V is TRBV29-1; D might be TRBD1 (5 bases). The length of the CDR3 is 15 residues. Looked up from germline, CDR1 is SQVTM and CDR2 is ANQGSEA. The ends were cut back, 4 bases at V and 1 base at J, with 14 bases in the middle.

In its sample, this clonotype was seen many times. The DNA of the CDR3 is TGTGCCAGCAGTGCATCCGGGACTAGCGGGACCCTTTGGTATTTT. Translation: CASSASGTSGTLWYF. The chain has TRBV27 and TRBJ2-3; TRBD2 matches 13 bases. CDR1 and CDR2 (germline): MNHEY, SMNVEV (reference sequence). The CDR3 is made up of 15 amino acids. V was pared by 5 bases and J by 14 bases, with 13 bases of the junction left unmatched.

This clonotype was seen many times. V is TRBV20-1 and J is TRBJ2-7; 7 bases fit TRBD1. The CDR3 extends over 14 amino acids. The V segment lost 3 bases and the J segment 2 bases; nucleotides outside the gene matches: 7. The germline V gene has CDR1 DFQATT and CDR2 SNEGSKA (reference sequence). This CDR3 is CSASRQGRAYEQYF. The CDR3, as DNA: TGCAGTGCTAGCCGACAGGGACGGGCCTACGAGCAGTACTTC.

Only a few counts were recorded for this clonotype. This chain connects TRBV9 to TRBJ2-1, with 11 bases fitting TRBD2. Trimming removed 0 bases from V and 10 bases from J; junction bases left unmatched: 6. CDR1 and CDR2 (germline): SGDLS, YYNGEE. There are 15 residues in the CDR3. CDR3 region: CASSVVMTSGDEQFF. The CDR3 coding sequence is TGTGCCAGCAGCGTAGTGATGACTAGCGGGGACGAGCAGTTCTTC.

This clonotype turned up a few times. The chain links TRBV10-1 to TRBJ2-2, with TRBD2 matching over 8 bases. V shed 2 bases, J shed 4 bases, and the junction held 6 bases outside the gene matches. The CDR3 has 16 amino acids. Germline CDR1 and CDR2: WNHNN and SYGVQD (reference sequence). CDR3 amino acids: CASSETGLDLTGELFF. CDR3 DNA: TGCGCCAGCAGTGAGACGGGACTAGACCTCACCGGGGAGCTGTTTTTT.

This clonotype was counted at least ten times. The CDR3 protein is CASSLGGSRGETQYF. The CDR3 region has the DNA TGTGCCAGCAGCTTAGGCGGTTCGAGGGGAGAGACCCAGTACTTC. This chain uses TRBV7-2 with TRBJ2-5, with D tentatively TRBD1 or TRBD2 (5 bases each). Trimming shortened V by 1 base and J by 4 bases, and 13 bases separated the two germline ends. This CDR3 contains 15 residues. Germline assignment: CDR1 SGHTA and CDR2 FQGNSA.

At least ten counts were recorded for this clonotype. The DNA of the CDR3 is TGCGCCAGCAGCATACAGACTACGAACACTGAAGCTTTCTTT. It is translated as CASSIQTTNTEAFF. This chain joins TRBV5-1 and TRBJ1-1; no firm D call. Germline CDR1 and CDR2: SGHRS and YFSETQ. The CDR3 is 14 amino acids. Trimming stripped 4 bases from V and 1 base from J, with 11 bases between.

There are many counts of this clonotype. V usage is TRBV10-3 and J usage is TRBJ2-1; the D is unclear. The V gene's germline CDR1 is ENHRY and CDR2 SYGVKD. V was cut by 4 bases and J by 5 bases, with 3 bases left in between. The CDR3 runs to 11 residues. CDR3 nucleotide sequence: TGTGCCATCAGTGCAGACAATGAGCAGTTCTTC. It is translated as CAISADNEQFF.

In this sample, this clonotype turned up a few times. A junction boundary mismatches the germline segment, possibly from a read error. The chain links TRBV28 to TRBJ2-3; D not resolved. Near its end, the DNA agrees better with TRBJ2-5, so the J call may be wrong. In germline, CDR1 is MDHEN, CDR2 SYDVKM. The length of the CDR3 is 11 residues. CDR3 sequence (DNA): TGTGCCGGCAGTTTACGAGAGACCCAGTACTTC. Encoded protein: CAGSLRETQYF.

This clonotype showed up many times. The chain recombines TRBV12-3 or TRBV12-4 with TRBJ1-5; a weak D match, TRBD1 (5 bases). This CDR3 has 12 amino acids. The germline V and J ends were trimmed by 6 bases and 6 bases, with 9 bases remaining between them. CDR3 residues: CASSPGSQPQHF. The CDR3 DNA follows: TGTGCCAGCAGCCCAGGGTCTCAGCCCCAGCATTTT.

The genes are TRBV19 and TRBJ2-5; 10 positions agree with TRBD1. With V trimmed by 7 bases and J by 2 bases, 13 bases remained unmatched. Germline V CDR1 and CDR2: LNHDA, SQIVND (reference sequence). This CDR3 is built from 17 residues. The CDR3 nucleotides read TGTGCCAGTACTCCACGGAGGGACAGGGGAAATCAAGAGACCCAGTACTTC. Translating it yields CASTPRRDRGNQETQYF.

The CDR3: CASSPSGHLYGYTF. CDR3 DNA: TGTGCCAGCTCACCCTCGGGACACCTCTATGGCTACACCTTC. The V call is TRBV18, the J call TRBJ1-2; maybe TRBD1 (6 bases). In germline, CDR1 is KGHSH, CDR2 LQKENI. Deletions cut 3 bases from V and 4 bases from J, with 12 bases between. This CDR3 is built from 14 residues.

This clonotype appeared once. The chain recombines TRBV10-1 with TRBJ2-5, with D possibly matching TRBD1 (6 bases). The CDR3 extends over 13 amino acids. Germline-derived CDR1 and CDR2 are WNHNN and SYGVQD (reference sequence). The ends were cut back, 2 bases at V and 4 bases at J, with 8 bases in the middle. The CDR3 bases are TGCGCCAGCAGTGAGACAGGGCCAGAGACCCAGTACTTC. Amino acids: CASSETGPETQYF.

For this clonotype: No conserved phenylalanine or tryptophan ends this CDR3, so it is likely a read error. This chain's CDR3 is CAWSSGTSGRSGDTQYL. The CDR3 DNA reads TGTGCCTGGAGCTCCGGGACTAGCGGGAGATCGGGAGATACGCAGTATCTT. The chain employs TRBV30 and TRBJ2-3; 14 positions agree with TRBD2. The J segment lost 5 bases and the V segment lost 3 bases, leaving 10 bases of the junction unmatched. The germline CDR1 and CDR2 sequences are GTSNPN and SVGIG (reference sequence). This CDR3 spans 17 amino acids.

This clonotype has just a few counts. CDR3 amino acids: CASSYGRPSNTGELFF. The CDR3 DNA reads as TGTGCCAGCAGTTACGGGAGACCTAGTAACACCGGGGAGCTGTTTTTT. The chain has TRBV6-5 and TRBJ2-2; D is possibly TRBD2 (5 bases). The germline V gene has CDR1 MNHEY and CDR2 SVGAGI. The germline V and J ends were trimmed by 2 bases and 2 bases, with 12 bases remaining between them. This CDR3 comprises 16 residues.

The gene calls are TRBV5-1 and TRBJ2-5; D unresolved. CDR1 and CDR2 (germline): SGHRS, YFSETQ. The CDR3 is made up of 16 amino acids. V lost 0 bases and J 1 base, leaving 13 bases between the germline ends. CDR3 sequence: CASSLGALTAQETQYF. The CDR3 region has the DNA TGCGCCAGCAGCTTGGGTGCCTTAACAGCCCAAGAGACCCAGTACTTC.

In its sample, this clonotype was seen many times. The V gene is TRBV2, the J gene TRBJ2-1; D is uncertain. CDR3 length: 14 residues. CDR1 is SNHLY and CDR2 is FYNNEI in the germline V gene. Deletions cut 3 bases from V and 3 bases from J, with 9 bases between. The CDR3 DNA reads as TGTGCCAGCAGTGAGGTGGGCGGCTACAATGAGCAGTTCTTC. This sequence encodes CASSEVGGYNEQFF.

About this clonotype itself: This sequence may be a read error, since a much larger clone differs from it by one base. The chain is built from TRBV10-1 and TRBJ2-1; possibly TRBD1 for D (6 bases). The germline CDR1 and CDR2 sequences are WNHNN and SYGVQD (reference sequence). CDR3 length: 14 residues. The CDR3 coding sequence is TGCGCCAGCAGTGAGGGGGGCGCCGGAGATACGCAGTGTTTT. As protein: CASSEGGAGDTQCF.

The chain is built from TRBV19 and TRBJ2-7; 7 bases match TRBD2. The CDR3 consists of 19 residues. The germline V gene encodes CDR1 LNHDA and CDR2 SQIVND (reference sequence). Trimming removed 5 bases from V and 3 bases from J; junction bases left unmatched: 22. Here the CDR3 DNA reads TGTGCCAGTAGTGCCCTAGCGGAGAGTAACGGCCCCCCGGTCTACGAGCAGTACTTC. Residues: CASSALAESNGPPVYEQYF.

V usage is TRBV6-2 or TRBV6-3 and J usage is TRBJ2-3; 12 nucleotides line up with TRBD1. J lost 6 bases, V lost 6 bases, and 10 bases had no gene match. The CDR3 covers 16 residues. Germline V gene sequence: CDR1 MNHEY, CDR2 SVGEGT. CDR3 in amino acids: CASRPHRDRGLDTQYF. The CDR3 bases are TGTGCCAGCAGACCCCACCGGGACAGGGGGCTGGATACGCAGTATTTT.

There are many counts of this clonotype. The J gene is TRBJ2-3, the V gene TRBV5-1; no reliable D call. This CDR3 comprises 14 residues. Between the trimmed V and J ends, which lost 1 base and 1 base, there was a span of 7 bases. Germline lookup yields CDR1 SGHRS and CDR2 YFSETQ. The CDR3 coding sequence is TGCGCCAGCAGCTTGATGTCCCGCACAGATACGCAGTATTTT. This codes for CASSLMSRTDTQYF.